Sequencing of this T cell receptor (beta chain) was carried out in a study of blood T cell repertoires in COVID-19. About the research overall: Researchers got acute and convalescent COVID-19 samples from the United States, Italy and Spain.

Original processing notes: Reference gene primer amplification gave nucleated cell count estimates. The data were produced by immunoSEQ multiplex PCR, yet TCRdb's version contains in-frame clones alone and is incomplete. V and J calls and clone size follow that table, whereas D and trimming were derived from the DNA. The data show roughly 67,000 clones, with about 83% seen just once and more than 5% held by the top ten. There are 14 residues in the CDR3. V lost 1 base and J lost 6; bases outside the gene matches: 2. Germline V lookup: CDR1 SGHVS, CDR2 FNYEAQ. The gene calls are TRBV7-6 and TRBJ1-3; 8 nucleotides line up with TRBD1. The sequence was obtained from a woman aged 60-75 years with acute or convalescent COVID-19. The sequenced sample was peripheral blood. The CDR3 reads CASSLVQGANTIYF. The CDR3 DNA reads TGTGCCAGCAGCTTAGTGCAGGGGGCAAACACCATATATTTT. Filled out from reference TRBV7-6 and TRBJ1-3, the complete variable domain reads GAGVSQSPRYKVTKRGQDVALRCDPISGHVSLYWYRQALGQGPEFLTYFNYEAQQDKSGLPNDRFSAERPEGSISTLTIQRTEQRDSAMYRCASSLVQGANTIYFGEGSWLTVV.